This TCR beta chain appears in the sequencing data of a study of CXCR3-negative and CXCR3-positive naive CD8 T cells. UMI-labeled TRB cDNA libraries were prepared by 5' RACE. TCRdb reprocessed the 5' RACE reads, with one entry per CDR3 protein and no DNA. The sample includes 55,000 to 65,000 distinct CDR3 sequences. Regarding this clonotype: Its antigen is unidentified.

The CDR3 is 17 amino acids. Per the germline V gene, CDR1 is MRHNA and CDR2 is SNTAGT. Study-level results: It was found that naive subsets had comparable surface CD5, and TCR strength was inferred from TRB CDR3 properties. The majority of assays used fresh PBMCs, and CXCR3 expression partially decreased after cryopreservation. Similar TRBV-TRBJ gene usage was seen in naive CXCR3-negative and CXCR3-positive cells, but not in memory cells.

The rearrangement uses TRBV6-4 and TRBJ2-3; TCRdb outputs TRBD1, but without DNA this stays unchecked. The TCR sequence derives from a human donor in good health. Some clones in this sample may be carry-over from other donors' samples. Material for sequencing was naive CXCR3- CD8+ T cells from blood. Regarding subset: CD45RO-CCR7+CD27+CD95- naive CD8+ T cells lacking CXCR3 (TNR3-). The CDR3 region is CASSDSGGGEGTDTQYF.